This T cell receptor (beta chain) came from a study of vaccination effects on CD4 cells after COVID-19. Data came from immunoSEQ multiplex PCR; TCRdb stores just in-frame clones and leaves some out. Among some 24,000 clones, 60% to 80% were seen once, and the ten largest hold 16%. After expansion with viral peptide pools in the ViraFEST assay, antigen-specific CD4+ T cells were sequenced. Following 10 days of culture, CD4+ T cells were isolated. Infection dated between March and December 2020, before the Alpha, Beta and Delta variants reached the United States. About this clone: What it binds is unknown.

CDR1 is MGHRA, CDR2 YSYEKL, per germline. The CDR3 runs 16 residues. Trimming cost V 1 base and J 5 bases, with 14 bases left between them. The chain has TRBV4-1 and TRBJ1-4; a possible D gene is TRBD1 (6 bases). This TCR was recovered from a human donor who had a prior SARS-CoV-2 infection. The sample consisted of CD4+ T cells from PBMCs cultured with SARS-CoV-2 spike peptides, taken before COVID-19 vaccination. The DNA of the CDR3 is TGCGCCAGCAGCCAAGGAGTTGGACAGATAAATGAAAAACTGTTTTTT. It encodes CASSQGVGQINEKLFF.